This T cell receptor beta chain was captured by sequencing in a study of T-cell reconstitution after alpha-beta-depleted transplantation in children. It was with unique molecular identifiers that the TCRbeta library was prepared. TCRdb reprocessed the PCR reads with MiXCR, giving one entry per CDR3 protein. The profile shows 300,000 to 350,000 distinct CDR3 sequences, roughly 15% of them singletons. CDR3 size: 14 residues. Germline assignment: CDR1 LGHDT and CDR2 YNNKEL (reference sequence). V lost 3 bases and J lost 4, with 10 bases in between. Study-level points and caveats: In some patients, recipient T cells and intrathymic progenitors surviving conditioning explained high day-60 diversity.

In regard to this clonotype: The antigen is not known.

This sequence was found in a male patient between 2 and 10 years old who had a stem cell transplant for acute lymphoblastic leukemia, so the T cells may come from the graft donor. The specimen comprised PBMCs, mostly from graft donor cells, sampled 360 days after TCRalphabeta/CD19-depleted stem cell transplant. The chain uses TRBV3-1 and TRBJ2-1; D is undetermined. CDR3 coding DNA: TGTGCCAGCAGCCAGATGGTCCGATACAATGAGCAGTTCTTC. Protein product: CASSQMVRYNEQFF.